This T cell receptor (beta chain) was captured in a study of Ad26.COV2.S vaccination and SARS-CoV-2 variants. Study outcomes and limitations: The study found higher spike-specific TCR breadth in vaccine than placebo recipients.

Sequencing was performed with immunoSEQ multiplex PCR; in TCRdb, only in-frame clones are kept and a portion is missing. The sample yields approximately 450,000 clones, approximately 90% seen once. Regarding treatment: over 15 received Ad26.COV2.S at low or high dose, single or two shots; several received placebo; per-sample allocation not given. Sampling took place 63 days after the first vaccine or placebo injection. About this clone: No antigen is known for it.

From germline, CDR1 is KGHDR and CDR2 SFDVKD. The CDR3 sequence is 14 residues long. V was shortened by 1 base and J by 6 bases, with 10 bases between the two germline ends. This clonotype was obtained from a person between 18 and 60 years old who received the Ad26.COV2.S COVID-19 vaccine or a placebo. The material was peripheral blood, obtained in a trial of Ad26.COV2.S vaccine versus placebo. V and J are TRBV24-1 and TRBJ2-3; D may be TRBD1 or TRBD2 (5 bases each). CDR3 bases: TGTGCCACCAGTGATTTATCCGGGGCGGATACGCAGTATTTT. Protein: CATSDLSGADTQYF.